What follows is one T cell receptor beta chain and its context. The record originates from a study of blood T cell repertoires in COVID-19. Study at large: COVID-19 samples from acute and convalescent phases originated in the United States, Italy and Spain. PBMCs, B-cell-depleted T cells, or T cells provided the cDNA or gDNA that made up the material.

Clones were sequenced by immunoSEQ multiplex PCR, and TCRdb holds only the in-frame ones, with some missing. The data contain 200,000 or so clones, about 80% of them seen just once; the ten biggest clones take up 1.3%. Germline CDR1 is MNHEY and CDR2 is SMNVEV (reference sequence). V lost 2 bases to trimming and J lost 4 bases; unmatched junction nucleotides: 16. The CDR3 extends over 18 amino acids. The source is a middle-aged woman with acute COVID-19. The chain links TRBV27 to TRBJ2-7; 8 nucleotides line up with TRBD1. Specimen: PBMCs or T cells enriched from blood (not recorded which). CDR3 DNA sequence: TGTGCCAGCAGTTTAGGCCCACCGACAGGGGATTTTTCATACGAGCAGTACTTC. This translates into CASSLGPPTGDFSYEQYF.